The 16 T cell receptor beta chains below come from one sample, sequenced in a study of T cell repertoires in cytomegalovirus infection. Using its own MiXCR run on the reads, TCRdb lists one record per CDR3 protein. The data contain about 920,000 distinct CDR3 sequences, 30% to 40% of them singletons. Antigens of these TCRs are unknown. The sequences come from cultured CD8+ T cells from PBMCs, collected from culture after CMV antigen stimulation. These TCRs come from a human donor in good health (CMV status not recorded). Some clones in this sample may be carry-over from other donors' samples.

This clonotype showed up just a few times. V is TRBV19 and J is TRBJ2-1; perhaps TRBD2 as D (5 bases). CDR1 is LNHDA, CDR2 SQIVND, per germline (reference sequence). This CDR3 is 16 amino acids long. The V and J ends lost 3 bases and 4 bases respectively, with 16 bases between them. In DNA, the CDR3 is TGTGCCAGTAGTATCGAGTGGTTGGGGAGATACAATGAGCAGTTCTTC. It is translated as CASSIEWLGRYNEQFF. The full variable domain, in which reference TRBV19 and TRBJ2-1 provide the parts outside the CDR3, is DGGITQSPKYLFRKEGQNVTLSCEQNLNHDAMYWYRQDPGQGLRLIYYSQIVNDFQKGDIAEGYSVSREKKESFPLTVTSAQKNPTAFYLCASSIEWLGRYNEQFFGPGTRLTVL.

This clonotype was detected only a few times. The chain links TRBV12-3 or TRBV12-4 to TRBJ2-5; tentative D call: TRBD2 (5 bases). V gave up 5 bases and J gave up 0 bases, with 7 bases separating them. The CDR3 is 13 residues long. CDR3 region: CASSDGNQETQYF. In nucleotides, the CDR3 is TGTGCCAGCAGTGACGGGAACCAAGAGACCCAGTACTTC.

V gene TRBV12-5 combines with J gene TRBJ1-1; D is ambiguous. V was cut by 3 bases and J by 3 bases, with 8 bases left in between. Germline lookup yields CDR1 LGHNT and CDR2 FRNRAP. This CDR3 region has 13 residues. The CDR3 is CASGFSRYTEAFF. In DNA, the CDR3 is TGTGCTAGTGGTTTCTCCCGATACACTGAAGCTTTCTTT.

The rearrangement uses TRBV7-9 and TRBJ2-5, with TRBD2 matching over 8 bases. The V and J ends lost 5 bases and 2 bases, in that order; junction bases with no gene match: 7. This CDR3 is built from 15 residues. Germline loops: CDR1 SEHNR, CDR2 FQNEAQ (reference sequence). CDR3 loop: CASSPREGTQETQYF. CDR3 bases: TGTGCCAGCAGCCCCCGGGAGGGAACGCAAGAGACCCAGTACTTC.

This clonotype was detected a few times. This chain joins TRBV12-3 or TRBV12-4 and TRBJ2-1; 11 bases line up with TRBD2. This CDR3 is 13 amino acids long. The ends lost 10 bases at V and 5 bases at J; junction bases unmatched: 4. CDR3 protein: CAILAGVDNEQFF. CDR3 bases: TGTGCCATACTAGCGGGGGTTGACAATGAGCAGTTCTTC.

The J gene is TRBJ1-2, the V gene TRBV6-6; D is perhaps TRBD1 (5 bases). CDR3 length: 13 residues. CDR1 is MNHNY and CDR2 is SVGAGI in the germline V gene (reference sequence). The V end lost 2 bases, the J end lost 6 bases, and 10 bases lay between the germline ends. As DNA, the CDR3 is TGTGCCAGCAGTTACCCTGGGACTGATGGCTACACCTTC. Translation: CASSYPGTDGYTF.

This chain links TRBV28 with TRBJ1-5; D gene unclear. From germline, CDR1 is MDHEN and CDR2 SYDVKM. The V and J ends lost 1 base and 0 bases respectively, with 7 bases between them. This CDR3 has 15 amino acids. The CDR3, as DNA: TGTGCCAGCAGTTTATTCGTGGATAGCAATCAGCCCCAGCATTTT. This codes for CASSLFVDSNQPQHF. The whole variable domain, filled in from reference TRBV28 and TRBJ1-5, reads DVKVTQSSRYLVKRTGEKVFLECVQDMDHENMFWYRQDPGLGLRLIYFSYDVKMKEKGDIPEGYSVSREKKERFSLILESASTNQTSMYLCASSLFVDSNQPQHFGDGTRLSIL.

The gene calls are TRBV7-9 and TRBJ2-5; D is possibly TRBD2 (5 bases). The V end was cut by 3 bases, the J end by 3 bases, with 20 bases between. CDR3 length: 17 amino acids. Germline values: CDR1 SEHNR, CDR2 FQNEAQ (reference sequence). In DNA form, the CDR3 reads TGTGCCAGCAGCTTCCCCGGGGATTTCCTAGCTAAAGAGACCCAGTACTTC. Residues: CASSFPGDFLAKETQYF.

This sequence joins TRBV19 and TRBJ2-2, with a weak D call TRBD2 (6 bases). V lost 3 bases to trimming and J lost 0 bases, with 8 bases between them. Germline-derived CDR1 and CDR2 are LNHDA and SQIVND (reference sequence). This CDR3 region has 15 residues. This CDR3 is CASSMGGANTGELFF. CDR3 in DNA: TGTGCCAGTAGTATGGGCGGGGCGAACACCGGGGAGCTGTTTTTT.

The sample holds a few counts of this clonotype. V gene TRBV6-2 or TRBV6-3 combines with J gene TRBJ2-1, with D tentatively TRBD1 or TRBD2 (5 bases each). The CDR3 has 15 residues. Per germline, CDR1 MNHEY and CDR2 SVGEGT. Trimming left V 2 bases short and J 2 bases short, with 10 bases between. The DNA for the CDR3 is TGTGCCAGCAGTTACACGGGGCAACCCTACAATGAGCAGTTCTTC. This encodes CASSYTGQPYNEQFF.

The rearrangement links TRBV7-9 to TRBJ2-7, with D tentatively TRBD1 (5 bases). Trimming pared 2 bases from V and 3 bases from J, leaving 20 bases between. The CDR3 totals 17 residues. Germline V gene lookup returns CDR1 SEHNR and CDR2 FQNEAQ (reference sequence). CDR3 region: CASSLRGPENLNYEQYV. CDR3 nucleotides: TGTGCCAGCAGCTTAAGGGGCCCGGAGAACCTAAACTACGAGCAGTACGTC.

The rearrangement uses TRBV19 and TRBJ1-2; D not resolved. Germline loops: CDR1 LNHDA, CDR2 SQIVND (reference sequence). The V and J ends lost 10 bases and 6 bases respectively, with 15 bases between them. CDR3 size: 12 residues. Here the CDR3 reads CATKLPRDGYTF. Here the CDR3 DNA reads TGTGCCACAAAGCTCCCCAGAGATGGCTACACCTTC.

This clonotype was counted ten times or more. The chain has TRBV20-1 and TRBJ2-5; 10 bases align to TRBD2. The germline V gene encodes CDR1 DFQATT and CDR2 SNEGSKA (reference sequence). V lost 3 bases and J lost 3; bases outside the gene matches: 4. This CDR3 has 14 residues. DNA of the CDR3: TGCAGTGCTAGGGCTAGCGGGGGTGAAGAGACCCAGTACTTC. The encoded protein is CSARASGGEETQYF.

This clonotype showed up many times. V is TRBV7-8 and J is TRBJ1-2, with TRBD1 matching over 9 bases. Germline CDR1 reads SGHVS; CDR2 reads FQNEAQ. CDR3 size: 13 residues. Losses at the gene ends were 8 bases for V and 8 bases for J; bases not matched to a gene: 9. The CDR3, as DNA: TGTGCCAGCGGACCCGGGACAGGGAAAGGCTACACCTTC. Its translation: CASGPGTGKGYTF.

This chain connects TRBV24-1 to TRBJ2-3; 9 bases match TRBD1. V dropped 0 bases and J dropped 4; count of bases not matched to a gene: 4. The length of the CDR3 is 16 residues. The germline V gene encodes CDR1 KGHDR and CDR2 SFDVKD. CDR3 region: CATSDLLGQGSDTQYF. The CDR3 nucleotides are TGTGCCACCAGTGATTTGTTGGGACAGGGTTCAGATACGCAGTATTTT.

The V and J genes are TRBV7-6 and TRBJ1-1, with D unresolved. Germline V gene data show CDR1 as SGHVS and CDR2 as FNYEAQ. V gave up 5 bases and J gave up 2 bases, with 12 bases separating them. The CDR3 has 14 residues. DNA of the CDR3: TGTGCCAGCAGCCCGCCGGGAACAAACACTGAAGCTTTCTTT. Its protein product is CASSPPGTNTEAFF.